Only a few counts were recorded for the clone carrying this TCR beta chain. These data belong to a study of blood T cell repertoires in COVID-19. Study details: The United States, Italy and Spain supplied acute and convalescent COVID-19 samples. T cells, B-cell-depleted T cells, or PBMCs supplied cDNA or gDNA.

V shed 5 bases and J shed 6 bases, with 14 bases lying between them. The CDR3 is 15 amino acids. CDR1 MNHEY and CDR2 SVGAGI come from the germline V gene. Per the original data handling: Using reference gene primer amplification, nucleated cell counts were estimated. The repertoire was sequenced with immunoSEQ multiplex PCR; TCRdb's copy has only in-frame clones and lacks some. V, J and clone size are those of that table, while D and trimming were read from the DNA. The data hold approximately 80,000 clones, with about 80% observed a single time. This receptor was taken from a middle-aged man with active or convalescent COVID-19. This chain uses TRBV6-5 with TRBJ1-6; the D gene is possibly TRBD1 (5 bases). Source material: peripheral blood. For the CDR3, the DNA is TGTGCCAGCAGTACTACACAGGTTTTTAATTCACCCCTCCACTTT. Its protein product is CASSTTQVFNSPLHF.